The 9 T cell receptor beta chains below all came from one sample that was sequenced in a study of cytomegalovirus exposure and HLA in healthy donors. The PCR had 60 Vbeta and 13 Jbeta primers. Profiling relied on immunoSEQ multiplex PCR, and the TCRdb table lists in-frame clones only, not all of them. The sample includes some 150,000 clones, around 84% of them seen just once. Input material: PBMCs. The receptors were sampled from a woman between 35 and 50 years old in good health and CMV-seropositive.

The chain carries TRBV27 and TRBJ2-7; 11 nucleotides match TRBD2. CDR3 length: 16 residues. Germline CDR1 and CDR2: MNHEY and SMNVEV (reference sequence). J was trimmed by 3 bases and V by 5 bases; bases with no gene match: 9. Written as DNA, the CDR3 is TGTGCCAGCAGTGTACAGACTAGCGGGGAGCTCTACGAGCAGTACTTC. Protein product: CASSVQTSGELYEQYF.

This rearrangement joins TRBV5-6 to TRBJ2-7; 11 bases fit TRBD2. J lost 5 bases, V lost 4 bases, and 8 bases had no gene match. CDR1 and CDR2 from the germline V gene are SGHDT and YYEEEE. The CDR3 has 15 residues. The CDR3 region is CASSTTSGRIHEQYF. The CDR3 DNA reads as TGTGCCAGCAGCACCACTAGCGGGAGAATCCACGAGCAGTACTTC.

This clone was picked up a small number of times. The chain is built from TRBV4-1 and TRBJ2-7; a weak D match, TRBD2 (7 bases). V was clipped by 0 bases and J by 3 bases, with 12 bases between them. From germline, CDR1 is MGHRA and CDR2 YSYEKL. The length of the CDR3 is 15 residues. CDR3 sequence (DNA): TGCGCCAGCAGCCAAGAAAGGGGGGGCCTCTACGAGCAGTACTTC. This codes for CASSQERGGLYEQYF.

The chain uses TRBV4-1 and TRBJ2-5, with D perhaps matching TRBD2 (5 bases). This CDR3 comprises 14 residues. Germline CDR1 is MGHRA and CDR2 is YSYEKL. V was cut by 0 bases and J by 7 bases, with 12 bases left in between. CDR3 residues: CASSQEDPRGTQYF. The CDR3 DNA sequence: TGCGCCAGCAGCCAAGAAGATCCCCGGGGGACCCAGTACTTC.

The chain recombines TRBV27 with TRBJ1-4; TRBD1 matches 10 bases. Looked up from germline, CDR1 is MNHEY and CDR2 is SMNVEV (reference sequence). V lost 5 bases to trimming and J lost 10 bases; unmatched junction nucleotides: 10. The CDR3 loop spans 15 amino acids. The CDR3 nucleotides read TGTGCCAGCAGTGGCCGACAGGGGGCCATTGGAAAACTGTTTTTT. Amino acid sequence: CASSGRQGAIGKLFF.

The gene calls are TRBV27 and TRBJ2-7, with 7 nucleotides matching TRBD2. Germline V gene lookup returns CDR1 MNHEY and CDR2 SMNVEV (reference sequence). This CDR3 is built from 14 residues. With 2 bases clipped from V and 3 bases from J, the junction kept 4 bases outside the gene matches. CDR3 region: CASSLGGVDYEQYF. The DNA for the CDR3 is TGTGCCAGCAGTTTAGGGGGGGTTGACTACGAGCAGTACTTC.

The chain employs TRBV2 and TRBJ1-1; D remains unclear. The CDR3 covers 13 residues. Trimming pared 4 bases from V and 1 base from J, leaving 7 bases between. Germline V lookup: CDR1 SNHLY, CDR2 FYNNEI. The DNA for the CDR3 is TGTGCCAGCAGTGTGGACTCGAACACTGAAGCTTTCTTT. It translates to CASSVDSNTEAFF.

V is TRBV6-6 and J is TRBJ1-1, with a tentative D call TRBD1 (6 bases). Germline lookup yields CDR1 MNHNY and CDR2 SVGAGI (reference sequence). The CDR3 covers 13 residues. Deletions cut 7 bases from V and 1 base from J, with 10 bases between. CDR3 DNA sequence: TGTGCCAGCAACCTAGGGGGGAACACTGAAGCTTTCTTT. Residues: CASNLGGNTEAFF.

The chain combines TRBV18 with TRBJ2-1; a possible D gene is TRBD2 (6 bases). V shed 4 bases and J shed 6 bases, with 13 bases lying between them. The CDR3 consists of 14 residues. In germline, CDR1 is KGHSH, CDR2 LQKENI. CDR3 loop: CASSRGGTLNEQFF. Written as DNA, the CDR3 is TGTGCCAGCTCACGAGGCGGGACTCTCAATGAGCAGTTCTTC.